The 24 T cell receptor beta chains reported below all come from one sample, sequenced in a study of OX40 agonist ivuxolimab in advanced cancers. The method was immunoSEQ multiplex PCR; TCRdb's version includes in-frame clones alone and lacks a portion of them. The table has roughly 51,000 clones, 70% to 90% seen once. The starting material was CD4+ or CD8+ T cells sorted from blood, obtained in a trial of the OX40 agonist ivuxolimab. The receptors here all came from an adult with an advanced solid tumor such as melanoma, head and neck, liver or kidney cancer.

The chain links TRBV6-5 to TRBJ2-7; possibly TRBD2 for D (6 bases). The CDR3 covers 13 residues. Looked up from germline, CDR1 is MNHEY and CDR2 is SVGAGI. V lost 0 bases to trimming and J lost 6 bases, with 9 bases between them. The CDR3 reads CASSYSNGGEQYF. The CDR3 nucleotides are TGTGCCAGCAGTTACTCGAACGGGGGCGAGCAGTACTTC.

The chain joins TRBV4-2 to TRBJ2-3; TRBD1 agrees at 10 bases. J was trimmed by 3 bases and V by 6 bases; bases with no gene match: 6. The germline V gene has CDR1 LGHNA and CDR2 YNFKEQ. The CDR3 loop spans 15 amino acids. The CDR3 DNA follows: TGTGCCAGCAGTAGCCGGACAGGGGGTACAGATACGCAGTATTTT. This translates into CASSSRTGGTDTQYF.

The chain recombines TRBV7-8 with TRBJ2-3; D uncertain. With 5 bases removed from V and 0 bases from J, the gap between germline ends came to 15 bases. CDR3 length: 16 amino acids. Germline lookup yields CDR1 SGHVS and CDR2 FQNEAQ. CDR3 bases: TGTGCCAGCAGCCCAGCGAGCGTCCCTAGCACAGATACGCAGTATTTT. This translates into CASSPASVPSTDTQYF.

This clone has a handful of counts. The chain couples TRBV6-1 to TRBJ1-5; 9 nucleotides line up with TRBD1. CDR3 length equals 15 residues. V trimming: 2 bases; J trimming: 7 bases; junction bases outside the gene matches: 6. Germline CDR1 MNHNS, CDR2 SASEGT. The CDR3 nucleotides are TGTGCCAGCAGTGAACAGGGACAGGGCCTGCAGCCCCAGCATTTT. Translation: CASSEQGQGLQPQHF.

V and J are TRBV5-1 and TRBJ2-5, with TRBD1 matching 7 bases. Per germline, CDR1 SGHRS and CDR2 YFSETQ. With 4 bases clipped from V and 3 bases from J, the junction kept 3 bases outside the gene matches. CDR3 size: 13 residues. CDR3 sequence: CASSQGTEETQYF. CDR3 DNA: TGCGCCAGCAGCCAGGGGACAGAAGAGACCCAGTACTTC.

Written as DNA, the CDR3 is TGTGCCAGCTCTGTTGGGGGGGCCTTCACCGGGGAGCTGTTTTTT. This encodes CASSVGGAFTGELFF. This chain joins TRBV28 and TRBJ2-2; D possibly corresponds to TRBD2 (7 bases). V gave up 8 bases and J gave up 4 bases, with 17 bases separating them. Per the germline V gene, CDR1 is MDHEN and CDR2 is SYDVKM. The CDR3 runs to 15 residues.

This chain links TRBV11-2 with TRBJ2-7; D might be TRBD1 (6 bases). Germline CDR1 SGHAT, CDR2 FQNNGV. This CDR3 is 17 amino acids long. V was pared by 3 bases and J by 7 bases, with 25 bases between. In DNA, the CDR3 is TGTGCCAGCAGCTTTTTACAGGGACCCGGAGAAATGAGGGAGCAGTACTTC. Encoded protein: CASSFLQGPGEMREQYF. Based on the CDR3 plus reference TRBV11-2 and TRBJ2-7, the full variable domain is EAGVAQSPRYKIIEKRQSVAFWCNPISGHATLYWYQQILGQGPKLLIQFQNNGVVDDSQLPKDRFSAERLKGVDSTLKIQPAKLEDSAVYLCASSFLQGPGEMREQYFGPGTRLTVT.

The J gene is TRBJ2-1, the V gene TRBV11-3, with a weak D call TRBD1 (5 bases). Trimming shortened V by 3 bases and J by 1 base, and 10 bases separated the two germline ends. Germline CDR1 is SGHNT and CDR2 is YENEEA. This CDR3 region has 15 residues. In nucleotides, the CDR3 is TGTGCCAGCAGCTTTGGGGCCAGTTCCTACAATGAGCAGTTCTTC. This gives the protein CASSFGASSYNEQFF.

There are a few counts of this clone. The genes are TRBV2 and TRBJ1-2, with D perhaps matching TRBD1 (6 bases). CDR3 length: 13 residues. Germline values: CDR1 SNHLY, CDR2 FYNNEI. The V gene lost 5 bases and the J gene lost 5 bases, with 12 bases spanning the gap. CDR3 sequence reads: CASSSTGPYGYTF. The CDR3 DNA reads as TGTGCCAGCAGTTCGACAGGTCCGTATGGCTACACCTTC.

V usage is TRBV6-6 and J usage is TRBJ1-5, with D tentatively TRBD1 (5 bases). CDR1 and CDR2 from the germline V gene are MNHNY and SVGAGI (reference sequence). V was pared by 0 bases and J by 7 bases, with 13 bases between. The CDR3 extends over 15 amino acids. DNA of the CDR3: TGTGCCAGCAGTTACTCAGGGCAGGGAAGCCAGCCCCAGCATTTT. Residues: CASSYSGQGSQPQHF.

This chain links TRBV30 with TRBJ2-1, with 10 bases lining up with TRBD2. The V gene end was trimmed by 2 bases and the J gene end by 3 bases; junction bases not matched to a gene: 7. Germline assignment: CDR1 GTSNPN and CDR2 SVGIG (reference sequence). CDR3 length equals 16 residues. The CDR3 reads CAWSRLLAGDYNEQFF. CDR3 nucleotide sequence: TGTGCCTGGAGTCGCCTTCTAGCGGGAGACTACAATGAGCAGTTCTTC.

This clone has only one observation. The V call is TRBV4-1, the J call TRBJ2-1; unclear D gene. Germline loops: CDR1 MGHRA, CDR2 YSYEKL. The CDR3 runs to 13 residues. The germline V and J ends were trimmed by 1 base and 4 bases, with 5 bases remaining between them. CDR3 amino acids: CASSQGLYNEQFF. In DNA form, the CDR3 reads TGCGCCAGCAGCCAAGGACTGTACAATGAGCAGTTCTTC.

This clone came up once. The rearrangement links TRBV11-2 to TRBJ2-3; 12 bases map to TRBD2. Trimming cost V 4 bases and J 5 bases; bases outside gene matches: 7. CDR3 length: 16 residues. CDR1 SGHAT and CDR2 FQNNGV come from the germline V gene. CDR3 amino acids: CASSSRLAGELDTQYF. CDR3 DNA sequence: TGTGCCAGCAGCTCCCGACTAGCGGGAGAGCTAGATACGCAGTATTTT.

The gene calls are TRBV19 and TRBJ2-2; 8 bases are shared with TRBD1. The V gene's germline CDR1 is LNHDA and CDR2 SQIVND (reference sequence). The CDR3 extends over 16 amino acids. The trim removed 5 bases at V and 1 base at J, leaving 6 bases unmatched. The CDR3 sequence is CASSSWGQVNTGELFF. The CDR3 DNA follows: TGTGCCAGTAGTTCATGGGGACAGGTGAACACCGGGGAGCTGTTTTTT.

This rearrangement joins TRBV6-5 to TRBJ1-2; TRBD1 agrees at 10 bases. Germline loops: CDR1 MNHEY, CDR2 SVGAGI. This CDR3 spans 15 amino acids. Losses at the gene ends were 6 bases for V and 4 bases for J; bases not matched to a gene: 8. CDR3 loop: CASSASWDRGYGYTF. CDR3 coding DNA: TGTGCCAGCAGCGCATCGTGGGACAGGGGCTATGGCTACACCTTC.

The rearrangement links TRBV19 to TRBJ2-7, with TRBD2 matching over 9 bases. The CDR3 consists of 15 residues. V shed 5 bases, J shed 5 bases, and the junction held 10 bases outside the gene matches. Germline V CDR1 and CDR2: LNHDA, SQIVND (reference sequence). CDR3 coding DNA: TGTGCCAGTAGTTTGCCGGGACTAGCACTCCACGAGCAGTACTTC. Protein product: CASSLPGLALHEQYF.

This chain links TRBV2 with TRBJ2-3, with no clear D. In germline, CDR1 is SNHLY, CDR2 FYNNEI. Between the trimmed V and J ends, which lost 1 base and 8 bases, there was a span of 7 bases. The length of the CDR3 is 12 residues. CDR3 amino acids: CASSEVRGTQYF. The CDR3 DNA is TGTGCCAGCAGTGAAGTTCGAGGTACGCAGTATTTT.

This chain joins TRBV15 and TRBJ1-2, with a weak D call TRBD1 (5 bases). The CDR3 is 13 amino acids. Deletions cut 6 bases from V and 4 bases from J, with 12 bases between. The V gene's germline CDR1 is LNHNV and CDR2 YYDKDF (reference sequence). The DNA for the CDR3 is TGTGCCACCAGGGAGGAGGGGTCCTATGGCTACACCTTC. Translating it yields CATREEGSYGYTF. Full variable domain (rest looked up from reference TRBV15 and TRBJ1-2): DAMVIQNPRYQVTQFGKPVTLSCSQTLNHNVMYWYQQKSSQAPKLLFHYYDKDFNNEADTPDNFQSRRPNTSFCFLDIRSPGLGDTAMYLCATREEGSYGYTFGSGTRLTVV.

The gene calls are TRBV19 and TRBJ2-7; tentative D call: TRBD1 (5 bases). Trimming left V 2 bases short and J 1 base short, with 15 bases between. The CDR3 consists of 16 residues. CDR1 LNHDA and CDR2 SQIVND come from the germline V gene (reference sequence). This chain's CDR3 is CASSIKKGSHSYEQYF. CDR3 nucleotides: TGTGCCAGTAGTATAAAGAAGGGGTCCCATTCCTACGAGCAGTACTTC. The full variable domain, in which reference TRBV19 and TRBJ2-7 provide the parts outside the CDR3, is DGGITQSPKYLFRKEGQNVTLSCEQNLNHDAMYWYRQDPGQGLRLIYYSQIVNDFQKGDIAEGYSVSREKKESFPLTVTSAQKNPTAFYLCASSIKKGSHSYEQYFGPGTRLTVT.

This clone was seen only a few times. The DNA of the CDR3 is TGTGCCAGCTCTCAAGAGCGGACGGGAGTGGACGAGCAGTACTTC. Its protein is CASSQERTGVDEQYF. V is TRBV2 and J is TRBJ2-7; D perhaps matches TRBD2 (6 bases). Germline lookup yields CDR1 SNHLY and CDR2 FYNNEI. V gave up 8 bases and J gave up 5 bases, with 22 bases separating them. The CDR3 has 15 amino acids.

CDR3 amino acids: CASNGTGTGDYNEQFF. The CDR3 DNA reads TGTGCCAGCAACGGGACCGGGACAGGGGACTACAATGAGCAGTTCTTC. The chain couples TRBV6-4 to TRBJ2-1; the match to TRBD1 covers 10 bases. V lost 7 bases, J lost 3 bases, and 9 bases stayed unmatched. Germline CDR1 and CDR2: MRHNA and SNTAGT. The CDR3 covers 16 residues.

The J gene is TRBJ2-7, the V gene TRBV5-6, with 13 bases that match TRBD2. With 4 bases clipped from V and 0 bases from J, the junction kept 1 base outside the gene matches. Germline CDR1 is SGHDT and CDR2 is YYEEEE. The CDR3 covers 15 residues. The CDR3 region is CASSTSGRVSYEQYF. The CDR3 DNA follows: TGTGCCAGCAGCACTAGCGGGAGGGTCTCCTACGAGCAGTACTTC.

This clone has just one count. The chain uses TRBV9 and TRBJ2-3, with D possibly being TRBD1 (5 bases). From germline, CDR1 is SGDLS and CDR2 YYNGEE. Trimming removed 7 bases from V and 6 bases from J, with 12 bases in between. This CDR3 region has 12 residues. The CDR3 coding sequence is TGTGCCAGCCATTCCTCAGGGGATACGCAGTATTTT. This translates into CASHSSGDTQYF.

V and J are TRBV18 and TRBJ2-2; D call uncertain. The germline gives CDR1 KGHSH, CDR2 LQKENI. The V and J ends lost 0 bases and 4 bases respectively, with 6 bases between them. There are 14 residues in the CDR3. CDR3 sequence reads: CASSPPIFTGELFF. CDR3 in DNA: TGTGCCAGCTCACCACCGATCTTCACCGGGGAGCTGTTTTTT.